What follows describes a single TCR beta chain. The target antigen is unknown. TCR beta CDR3 sequences were amplified from RNA transcripts. HTBI primers were used for first-round RT-PCR of the TCR CDR3. TCRdb re-called the multiplex PCR reads with MiXCR, one entry per CDR3 protein. The sample contains around 440,000 distinct CDR3 sequences, about a sixth of which appear only once. Looked up from germline, CDR1 is SGHKS and CDR2 is YYEKEE (reference sequence). Losses at the gene ends were 3 bases for V and 11 bases for J; bases not matched to a gene: 8. This CDR3 contains 14 residues. The sample belongs to a study of T cells in Graves' hyperthyroidism and ophthalmopathy. Study-level results: A model using 13 V-J features told ophthalmopathy apart from stable hyperthyroidism.

The sample taken for sequencing was blood. The genes are TRBV5-5 and TRBJ1-6, with TRBD1 identical over 7 bases. The origin of this receptor is a young woman with Graves' hyperthyroidism. The CDR3 region is CASSWDSVFAPLHF. Here the CDR3 DNA reads TGTGCCAGCAGCTGGGACAGTGTTTTTGCACCCCTCCACTTT.